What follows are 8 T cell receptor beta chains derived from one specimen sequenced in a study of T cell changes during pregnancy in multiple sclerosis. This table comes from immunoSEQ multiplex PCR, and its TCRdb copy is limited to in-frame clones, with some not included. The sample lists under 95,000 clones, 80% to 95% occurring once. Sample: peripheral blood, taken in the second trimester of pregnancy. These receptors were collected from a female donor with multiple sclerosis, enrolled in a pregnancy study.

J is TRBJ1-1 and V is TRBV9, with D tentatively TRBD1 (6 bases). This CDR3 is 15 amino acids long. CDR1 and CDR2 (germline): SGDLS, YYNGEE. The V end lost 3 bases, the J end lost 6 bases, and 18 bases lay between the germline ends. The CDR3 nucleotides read TGTGCCAGCAGCGCTGTGGACAGAGGTGAGGCTGAAGCTTTCTTT. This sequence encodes CASSAVDRGEAEAFF. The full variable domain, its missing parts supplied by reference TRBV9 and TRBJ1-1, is DSGVTQTPKHLITATGQRVTLRCSPRSGDLSVYWYQQSLDQGLQFLIQYYNGEERAKGNILERFSAQQFPDLHSELNLSSLELGDSALYFCASSAVDRGEAEAFFGQGTRLTVV.

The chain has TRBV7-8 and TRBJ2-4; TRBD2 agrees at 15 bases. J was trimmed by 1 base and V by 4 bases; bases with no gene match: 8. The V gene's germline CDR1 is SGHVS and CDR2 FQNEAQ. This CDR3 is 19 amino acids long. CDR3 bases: TGTGCCAGCAGCTCCGGACTAGCGGGGGGGGTAACCGCCAAAAACATTCAGTACTTC. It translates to CASSSGLAGGVTAKNIQYF.

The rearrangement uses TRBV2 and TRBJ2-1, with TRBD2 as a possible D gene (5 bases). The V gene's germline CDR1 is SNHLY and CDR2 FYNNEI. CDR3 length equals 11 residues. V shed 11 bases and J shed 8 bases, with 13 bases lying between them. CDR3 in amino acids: CAGSLGDEQFF. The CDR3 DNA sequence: TGTGCCGGCTCTTTGGGAGATGAGCAGTTCTTC. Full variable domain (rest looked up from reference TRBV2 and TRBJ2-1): EPEVTQTPSHQVTQMGQEVILRCVPISNHLYFYWYRQILGQKVEFLVSFYNNEISEKSEIFDDQFSVERPDGSNFTLKIRSTKLEDSAMYFCAGSLGDEQFFGPGTRLTVL.

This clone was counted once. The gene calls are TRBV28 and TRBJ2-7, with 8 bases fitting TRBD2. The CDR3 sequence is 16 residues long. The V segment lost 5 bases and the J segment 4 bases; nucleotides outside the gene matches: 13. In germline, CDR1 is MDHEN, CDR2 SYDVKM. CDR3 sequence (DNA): TGTGCCAGCAGTGACGGGTCCGCGGGAGGCCGGTACGAGCAGTACTTC. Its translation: CASSDGSAGGRYEQYF.

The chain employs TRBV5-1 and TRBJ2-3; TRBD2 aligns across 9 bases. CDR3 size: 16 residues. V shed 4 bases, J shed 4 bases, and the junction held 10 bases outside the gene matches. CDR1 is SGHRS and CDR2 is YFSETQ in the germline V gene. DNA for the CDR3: TGCGCCAGCAGCCACGGCGGGGGGGCCACAGCAGATACGCAGTATTTT. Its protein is CASSHGGGATADTQYF.

The CDR3 DNA reads TGTGCCAGCTCACCACGGGGGGAGGATCAGCCCCAGCATTTT. Translating gives CASSPRGEDQPQHF. The gene calls are TRBV18 and TRBJ1-5; the D gene is possibly TRBD1 (5 bases). Germline V gene lookup returns CDR1 KGHSH and CDR2 LQKENI. V lost 1 base and J lost 5, with 9 bases in between. The CDR3 is 14 amino acids.

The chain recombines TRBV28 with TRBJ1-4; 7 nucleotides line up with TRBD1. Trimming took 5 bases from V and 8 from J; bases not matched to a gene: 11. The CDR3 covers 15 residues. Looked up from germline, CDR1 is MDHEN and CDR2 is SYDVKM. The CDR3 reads CASSPPTGLGEKLFF. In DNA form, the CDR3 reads TGTGCCAGCAGTCCTCCGACAGGGTTGGGCGAAAAACTGTTTTTT.

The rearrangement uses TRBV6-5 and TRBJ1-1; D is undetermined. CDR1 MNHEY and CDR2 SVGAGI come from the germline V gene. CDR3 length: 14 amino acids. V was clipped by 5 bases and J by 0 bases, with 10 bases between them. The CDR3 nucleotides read TGTGCCAGCAGTCGAACAGCCGTGAACACTGAAGCTTTCTTT. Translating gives CASSRTAVNTEAFF.